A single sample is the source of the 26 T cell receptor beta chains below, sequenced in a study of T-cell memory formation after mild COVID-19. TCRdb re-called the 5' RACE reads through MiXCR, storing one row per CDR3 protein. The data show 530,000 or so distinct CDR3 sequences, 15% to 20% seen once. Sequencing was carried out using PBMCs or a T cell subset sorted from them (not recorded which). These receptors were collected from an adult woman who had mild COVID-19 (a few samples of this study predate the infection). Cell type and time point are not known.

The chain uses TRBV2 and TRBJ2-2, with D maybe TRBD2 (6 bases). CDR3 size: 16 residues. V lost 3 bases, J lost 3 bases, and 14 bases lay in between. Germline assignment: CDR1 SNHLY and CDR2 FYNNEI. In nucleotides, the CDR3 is TGTGCCAGCAGTGACCCCCGGGAGCGTGACACCGGGGAGCTGTTTTTT. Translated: CASSDPRERDTGELFF.

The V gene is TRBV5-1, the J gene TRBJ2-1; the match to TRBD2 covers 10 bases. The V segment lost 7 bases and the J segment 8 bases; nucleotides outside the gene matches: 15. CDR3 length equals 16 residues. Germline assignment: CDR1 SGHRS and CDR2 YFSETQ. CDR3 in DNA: TGCGCCAGCTCCGGGTATCAGCTAGCGGGGGTCGATGAGCAGTTCTTC. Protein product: CASSGYQLAGVDEQFF.

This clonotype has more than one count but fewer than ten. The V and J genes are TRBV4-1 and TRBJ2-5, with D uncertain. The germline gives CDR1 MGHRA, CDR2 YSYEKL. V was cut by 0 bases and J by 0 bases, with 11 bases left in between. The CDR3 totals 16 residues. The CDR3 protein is CASSQDTGAYQETQYF. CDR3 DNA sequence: TGCGCCAGCAGCCAAGACACGGGCGCGTACCAAGAGACCCAGTACTTC.

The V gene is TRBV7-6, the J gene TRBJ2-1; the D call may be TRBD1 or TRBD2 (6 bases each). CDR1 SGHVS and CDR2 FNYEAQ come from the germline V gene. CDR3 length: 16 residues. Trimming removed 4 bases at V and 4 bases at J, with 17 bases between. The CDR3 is CASSSPGGAPYNEQFF. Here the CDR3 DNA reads TGTGCCAGCAGCTCTCCCGGGGGCGCGCCGTACAATGAGCAGTTCTTC.

Written as DNA, the CDR3 is TGTGCCAGCAGCCGTGACAGAAGATGGGAAAAACTGTTTTTT. Its translation is CASSRDRRWEKLFF. The chain is built from TRBV6-5 and TRBJ1-4; D is possibly TRBD1 (5 bases). V gave up 6 bases and J gave up 8 bases, with 16 bases separating them. The CDR3 has 14 residues. Per the germline V gene, CDR1 is MNHEY and CDR2 is SVGAGI.

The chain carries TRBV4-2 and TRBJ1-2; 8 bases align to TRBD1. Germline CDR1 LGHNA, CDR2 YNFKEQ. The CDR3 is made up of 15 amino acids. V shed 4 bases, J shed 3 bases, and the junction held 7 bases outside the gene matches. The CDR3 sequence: CASSPRATGDYGYTF. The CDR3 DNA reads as TGTGCCAGCAGCCCCCGGGCGACAGGGGACTATGGCTACACCTTC.

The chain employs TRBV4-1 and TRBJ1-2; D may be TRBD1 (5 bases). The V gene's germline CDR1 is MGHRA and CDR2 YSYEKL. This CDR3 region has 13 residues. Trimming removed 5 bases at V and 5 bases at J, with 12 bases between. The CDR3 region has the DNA TGCGCCAGCAGCGGGGGGGACCTTTATGGCTACACCTTC. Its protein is CASSGGDLYGYTF.

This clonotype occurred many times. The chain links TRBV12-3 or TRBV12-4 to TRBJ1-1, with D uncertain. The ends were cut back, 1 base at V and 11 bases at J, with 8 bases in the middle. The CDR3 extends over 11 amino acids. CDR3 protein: CASSLVGSAFF. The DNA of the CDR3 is TGTGCCAGCAGTTTAGTTGGTTCGGCTTTCTTT.

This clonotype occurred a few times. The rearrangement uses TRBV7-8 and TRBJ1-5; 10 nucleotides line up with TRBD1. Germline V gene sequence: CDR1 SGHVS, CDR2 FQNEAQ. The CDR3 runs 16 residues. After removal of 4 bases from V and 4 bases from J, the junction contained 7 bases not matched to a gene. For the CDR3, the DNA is TGTGCCAGCAGCTGGGACAGGGGCGCACGGAATCAGCCCCAGCATTTT. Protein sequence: CASSWDRGARNQPQHF.

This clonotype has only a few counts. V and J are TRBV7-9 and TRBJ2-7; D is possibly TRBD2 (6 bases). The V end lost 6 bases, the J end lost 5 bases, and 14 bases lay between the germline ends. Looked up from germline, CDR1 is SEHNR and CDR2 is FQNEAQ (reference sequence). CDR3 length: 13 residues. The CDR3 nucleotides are TGTGCCAGCAGTTATACGGGAGTCCACGAGCAGTACTTC. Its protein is CASSYTGVHEQYF.

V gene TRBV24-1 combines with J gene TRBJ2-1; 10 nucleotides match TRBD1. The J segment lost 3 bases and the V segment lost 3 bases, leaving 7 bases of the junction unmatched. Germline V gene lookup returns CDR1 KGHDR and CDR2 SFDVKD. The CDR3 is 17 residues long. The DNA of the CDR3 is TGTGCCACCAGTGATCCCGGACAGGGGGGATTCTACAATGAGCAGTTCTTC. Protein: CATSDPGQGGFYNEQFF.

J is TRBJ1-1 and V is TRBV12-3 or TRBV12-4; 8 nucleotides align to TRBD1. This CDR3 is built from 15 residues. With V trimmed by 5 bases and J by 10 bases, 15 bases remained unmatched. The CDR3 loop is CASSQLWTGSSAAFF. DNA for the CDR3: TGTGCCAGCAGTCAACTTTGGACAGGGTCGAGCGCAGCTTTCTTT.

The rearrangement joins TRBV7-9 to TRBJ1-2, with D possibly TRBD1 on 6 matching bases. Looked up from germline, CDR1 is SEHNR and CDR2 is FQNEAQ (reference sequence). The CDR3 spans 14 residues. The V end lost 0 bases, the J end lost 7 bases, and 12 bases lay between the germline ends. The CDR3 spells CASSLADRLAGYTF. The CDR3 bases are TGTGCCAGCAGCTTAGCAGACAGGTTAGCTGGCTACACCTTC.

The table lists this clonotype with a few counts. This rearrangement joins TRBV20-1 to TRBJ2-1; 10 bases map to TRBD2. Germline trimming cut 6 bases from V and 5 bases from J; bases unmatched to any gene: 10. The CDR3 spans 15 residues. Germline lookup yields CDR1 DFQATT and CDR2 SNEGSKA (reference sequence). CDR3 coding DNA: TGCAGTGCGTCCGGGACTAGCGTGTACCACAATGAGCAGTTCTTC. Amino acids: CSASGTSVYHNEQFF.

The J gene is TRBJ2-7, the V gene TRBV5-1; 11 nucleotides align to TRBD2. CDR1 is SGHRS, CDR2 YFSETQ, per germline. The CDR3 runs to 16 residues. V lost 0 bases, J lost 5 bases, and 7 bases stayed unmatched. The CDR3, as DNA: TGCGCCAGCAGCTTGGCCCCGGGACTAGCGGTCAACGAGCAGTACTTC. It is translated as CASSLAPGLAVNEQYF.

The CDR3 DNA reads TGTGCCAGCAATAGGGGTAACTGGTATGGCTACACCTTC. This encodes CASNRGNWYGYTF. The J gene is TRBJ1-2, the V gene TRBV12-3 or TRBV12-4; perhaps TRBD1 as D (5 bases). The CDR3 has 13 amino acids. With 7 bases removed from V and 5 bases from J, the gap between germline ends came to 14 bases.

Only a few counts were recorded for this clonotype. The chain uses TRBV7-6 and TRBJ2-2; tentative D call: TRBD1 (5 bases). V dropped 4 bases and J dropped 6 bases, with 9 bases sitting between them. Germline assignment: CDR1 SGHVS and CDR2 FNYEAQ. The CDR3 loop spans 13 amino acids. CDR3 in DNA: TGTGCCAGCAGCTGGAGACAGTCCGGGGAGCTGTTTTTT. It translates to CASSWRQSGELFF.

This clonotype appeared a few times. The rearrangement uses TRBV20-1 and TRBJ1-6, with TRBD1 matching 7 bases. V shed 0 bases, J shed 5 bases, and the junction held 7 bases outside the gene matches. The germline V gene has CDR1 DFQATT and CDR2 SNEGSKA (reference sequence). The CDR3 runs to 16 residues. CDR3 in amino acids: CSARDRWGTDNSPLHF. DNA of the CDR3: TGCAGTGCTAGAGATCGCTGGGGGACAGATAATTCACCCCTCCACTTT.

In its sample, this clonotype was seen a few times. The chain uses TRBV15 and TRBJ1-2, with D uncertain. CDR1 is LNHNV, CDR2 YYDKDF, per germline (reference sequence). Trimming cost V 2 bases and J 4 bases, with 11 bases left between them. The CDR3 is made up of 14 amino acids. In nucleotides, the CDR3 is TGTGCCACCAGCAGATACAGAGAAGGCTATGGCTACACCTTC. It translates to CATSRYREGYGYTF.

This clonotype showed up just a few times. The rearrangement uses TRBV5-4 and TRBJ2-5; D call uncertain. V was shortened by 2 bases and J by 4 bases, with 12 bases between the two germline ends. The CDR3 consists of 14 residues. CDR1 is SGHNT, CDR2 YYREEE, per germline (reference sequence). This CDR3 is CASSLKGYGETQYF. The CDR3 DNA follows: TGTGCCAGCAGCTTAAAAGGGTACGGAGAGACCCAGTACTTC.

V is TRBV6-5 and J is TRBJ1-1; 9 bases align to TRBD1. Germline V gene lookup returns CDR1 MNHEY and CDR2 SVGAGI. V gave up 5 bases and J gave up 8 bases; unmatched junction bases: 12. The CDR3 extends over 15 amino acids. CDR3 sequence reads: CASSAGTGLIREAFF. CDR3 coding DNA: TGTGCCAGCAGTGCAGGGACAGGGTTAATTAGGGAAGCTTTCTTT.

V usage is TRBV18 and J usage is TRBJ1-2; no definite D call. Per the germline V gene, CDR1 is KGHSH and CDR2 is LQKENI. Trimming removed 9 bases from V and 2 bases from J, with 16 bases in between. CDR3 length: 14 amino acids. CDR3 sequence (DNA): TGTGCCAGTTCCCCGTCGGAGGGCAACTATGGCTACACCTTC. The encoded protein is CASSPSEGNYGYTF. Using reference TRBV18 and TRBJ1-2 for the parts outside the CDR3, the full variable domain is NAGVMQNPRHLVRRRGQEARLRCSPMKGHSHVYWYRQLPEEGLKFMVYLQKENIIDESGMPKERFSAEFPKEGPSILRIQQVVRGDSAAYFCASSPSEGNYGYTFGSGTRLTVV.

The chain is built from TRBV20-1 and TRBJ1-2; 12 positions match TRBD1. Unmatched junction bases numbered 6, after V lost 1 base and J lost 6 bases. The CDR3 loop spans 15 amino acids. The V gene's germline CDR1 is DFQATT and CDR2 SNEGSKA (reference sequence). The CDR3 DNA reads TGCAGTGCTAGAGCACCGGGACAGGGGGCGCATGGCTACACCTTC. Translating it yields CSARAPGQGAHGYTF.

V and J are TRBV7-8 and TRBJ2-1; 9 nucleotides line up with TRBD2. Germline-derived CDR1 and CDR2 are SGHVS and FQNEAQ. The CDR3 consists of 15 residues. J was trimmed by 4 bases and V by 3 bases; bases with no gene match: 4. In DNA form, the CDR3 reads TGTGCCAGCAGCTTGATAGCGGGGGAATACAATGAGCAGTTCTTC. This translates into CASSLIAGEYNEQFF.

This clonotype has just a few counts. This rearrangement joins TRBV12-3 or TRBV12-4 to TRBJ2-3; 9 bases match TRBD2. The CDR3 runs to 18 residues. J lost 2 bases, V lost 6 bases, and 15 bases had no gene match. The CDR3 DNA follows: TGTGCCAGCAGATACTCCGGGACTAGCAAACATCACACAGATACGCAGTATTTT. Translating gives CASRYSGTSKHHTDTQYF.

CDR3 sequence (DNA): TGTGCCAGCAGCGAACAGGGGGCCCAAGAGACCCAGTACTTC. Protein sequence: CASSEQGAQETQYF. This chain links TRBV9 with TRBJ2-5; 9 bases map to TRBD1. Germline trimming cut 3 bases from V and 1 base from J; bases unmatched to any gene: 1. From germline, CDR1 is SGDLS and CDR2 YYNGEE. There are 14 residues in the CDR3.